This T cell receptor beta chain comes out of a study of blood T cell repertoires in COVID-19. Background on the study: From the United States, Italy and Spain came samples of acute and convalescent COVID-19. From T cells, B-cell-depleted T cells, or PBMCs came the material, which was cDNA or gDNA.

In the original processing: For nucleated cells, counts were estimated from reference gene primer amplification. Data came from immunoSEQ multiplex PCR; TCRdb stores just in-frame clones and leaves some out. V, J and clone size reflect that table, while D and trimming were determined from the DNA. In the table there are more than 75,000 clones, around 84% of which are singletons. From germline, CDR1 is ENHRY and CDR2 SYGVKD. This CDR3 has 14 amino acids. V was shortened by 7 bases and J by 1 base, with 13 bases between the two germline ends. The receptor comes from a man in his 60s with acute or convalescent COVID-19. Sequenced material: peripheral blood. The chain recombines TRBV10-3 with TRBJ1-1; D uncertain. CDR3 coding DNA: TGTGCCATCACGAGGGAGGTAGGGAACACTGAAGCTTTCTTT. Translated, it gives CAITREVGNTEAFF.